This T cell receptor (beta chain) appears in the sequencing data of a study of T cells in Graves' hyperthyroidism and ophthalmopathy. The CDR3 spans 15 residues. After removal of 0 bases from V and 0 bases from J, the junction contained 1 base not matched to a gene. Per the germline V gene, CDR1 is MGHDK and CDR2 is SYGVNS. Amplified TCR beta CDR3 regions derived from RNA transcripts. The HTBI set primed first-round TCR CDR3 RT-PCR. TCRdb itself ran the multiplex PCR reads through MiXCR, one entry per CDR3 protein. The profile shows hundreds of thousands of distinct CDR3 sequences, roughly 16% of them singletons. The study left out patients who had uncontrolled infection, other autoimmune disease, pregnancy or lactation.

The sample taken for sequencing was blood. This clonotype was obtained from a woman between 40 and 50 years old with Graves' ophthalmopathy. The chain has TRBV25-1 and TRBJ1-1, with 7 bases identical to TRBD1. Here the CDR3 reads CASSEYGTVNTEAFF. The DNA for the CDR3 is TGTGCCAGCAGTGAATACGGGACAGTGAACACTGAAGCTTTCTTT.